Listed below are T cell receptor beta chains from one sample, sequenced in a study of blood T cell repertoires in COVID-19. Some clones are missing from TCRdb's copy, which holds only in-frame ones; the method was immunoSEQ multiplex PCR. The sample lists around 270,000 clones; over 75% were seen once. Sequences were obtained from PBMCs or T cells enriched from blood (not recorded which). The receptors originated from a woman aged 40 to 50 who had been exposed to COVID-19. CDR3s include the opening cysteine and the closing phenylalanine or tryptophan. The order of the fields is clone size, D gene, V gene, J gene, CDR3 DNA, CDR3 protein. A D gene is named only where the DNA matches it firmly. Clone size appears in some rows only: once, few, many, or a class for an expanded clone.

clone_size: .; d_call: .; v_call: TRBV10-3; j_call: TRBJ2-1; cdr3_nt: TGTGCCACCCAACCAGGGAACAATGAGCAGTTCTTC; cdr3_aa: CATQPGNNEQFF
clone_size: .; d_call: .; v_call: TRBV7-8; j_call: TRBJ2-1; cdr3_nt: TGTGCCAGCAGCTTAACAGAGAGCTCCTACAATGAGCAGTTCTTC; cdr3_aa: CASSLTESSYNEQFF
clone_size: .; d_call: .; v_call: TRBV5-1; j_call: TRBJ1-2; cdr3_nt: TGCGCCAGCAGCTTGGATGGGCAAGGGGGGGATGGCTACACCTTC; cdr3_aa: CASSLDGQGGDGYTF
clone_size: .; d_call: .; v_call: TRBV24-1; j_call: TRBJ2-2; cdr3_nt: TGTGCCACCAGTGATTTAGAGGTCAGGTATAGCGAGAACACCGGGGAGCTGTTTTTT; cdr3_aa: CATSDLEVRYSENTGELFF
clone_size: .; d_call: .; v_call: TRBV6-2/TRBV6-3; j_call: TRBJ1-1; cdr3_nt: TGTGCCAGCAGTCAGGCTCGGATGAACACTGAAGCTTTCTTT; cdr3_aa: CASSQARMNTEAFF
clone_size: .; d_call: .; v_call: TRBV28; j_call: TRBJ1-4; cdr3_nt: TGTGCCAGCAGTTTATATCTAGGGGTGACTAATGAAAAACTGTTTTTT; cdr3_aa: CASSLYLGVTNEKLFF
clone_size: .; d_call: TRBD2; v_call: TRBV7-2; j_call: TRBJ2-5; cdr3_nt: TGTGCCAGCAGCTTAGCACTAGCGCCCCAAGAGACCCAGTACTTC; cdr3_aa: CASSLALAPQETQYF
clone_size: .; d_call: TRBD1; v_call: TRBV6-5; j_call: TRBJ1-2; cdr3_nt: TGTGCCAGCAGGAGGGGACAGGGGGCGACCGGCTACACCTTC; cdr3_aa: CASRRGQGATGYTF
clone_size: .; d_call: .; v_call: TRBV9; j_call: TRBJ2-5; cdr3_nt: TGTGCCAGCAGCTTCGGCTTGGGTGGGGGAGGTGAAGAGACCCAGTACTTC; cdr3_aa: CASSFGLGGGGEETQYF
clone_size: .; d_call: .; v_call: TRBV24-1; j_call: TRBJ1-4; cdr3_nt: TGTGCCACCAGCGATCCTTTCGGGACTGAGGAAAAACTGTTTTTT; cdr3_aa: CATSDPFGTEEKLFF
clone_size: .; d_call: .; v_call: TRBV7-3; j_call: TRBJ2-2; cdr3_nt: TGTGCCAGCAGCTTATATCCAGGGGACACCGGGGAGCTGTTTTTT; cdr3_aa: CASSLYPGDTGELFF
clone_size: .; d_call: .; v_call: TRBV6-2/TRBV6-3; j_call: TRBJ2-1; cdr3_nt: TGTGCCAGCAGTTACCTTGGTACTAGCTGGCATGAGCAGTTCTTC; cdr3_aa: CASSYLGTSWHEQFF
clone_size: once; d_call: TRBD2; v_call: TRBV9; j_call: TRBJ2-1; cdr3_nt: TGTGCCAGCAGTCGCCCCTCGGGGGGGGCGAGCTCCTACAATGAGCAGTTCTTC; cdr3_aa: CASSRPSGGASSYNEQFF
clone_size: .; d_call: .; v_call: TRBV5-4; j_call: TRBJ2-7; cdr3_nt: TGTGCCAGCAGCCCGGAAGGTGCAGGGCGGTACGAGCAGTACTTC; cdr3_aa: CASSPEGAGRYEQYF
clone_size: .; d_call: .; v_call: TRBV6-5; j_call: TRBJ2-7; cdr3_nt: TGTGCCAGCACAGGGGCCCAGGAGCAGTACTTC; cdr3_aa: CASTGAQEQYF
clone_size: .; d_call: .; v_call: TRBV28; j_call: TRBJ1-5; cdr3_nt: TGTGCCACAAACTTCGGAGGGGTTAGCAATCAGCCCCAGCATTTT; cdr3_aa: CATNFGGVSNQPQHF
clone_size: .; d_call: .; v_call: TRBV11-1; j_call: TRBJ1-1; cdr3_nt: TGTGCCAGCAGCTTATATAGTAACACTGAAGCTTTCTTT; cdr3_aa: CASSLYSNTEAFF
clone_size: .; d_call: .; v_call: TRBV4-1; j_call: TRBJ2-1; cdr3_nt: TGCGCCAGCAGCCAAGATCCTAGAACTGAGCAGTTCTTC; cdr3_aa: CASSQDPRTEQFF
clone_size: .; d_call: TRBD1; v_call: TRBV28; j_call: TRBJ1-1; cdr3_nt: TGTGCCAGCAGTTTAGGATATACAGGGGACACTGAAGCTTTCTTT; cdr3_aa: CASSLGYTGDTEAFF
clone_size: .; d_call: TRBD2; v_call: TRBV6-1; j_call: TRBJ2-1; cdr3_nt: TGTGCCAGCAGTGTCACAGCCCTGGGACTAGCCTCCAATGAGCAGTTCTTC; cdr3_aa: CASSVTALGLASNEQFF
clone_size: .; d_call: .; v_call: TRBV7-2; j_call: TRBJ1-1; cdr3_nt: TGTGCCAGCAGCCCATACACTGAAGCTTTCTTT; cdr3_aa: CASSPYTEAFF
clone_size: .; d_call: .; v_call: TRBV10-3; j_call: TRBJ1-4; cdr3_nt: TGTGCCACCACACAGGGATGGGATGAAAAACTGTTTTTT; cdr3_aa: CATTQGWDEKLFF
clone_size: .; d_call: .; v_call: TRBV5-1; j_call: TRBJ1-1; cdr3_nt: TGCGCCAGCAGCGGACTCGATTCCTTGGGGGGGAACACTGAAGCTTTCTTT; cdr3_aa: CASSGLDSLGGNTEAFF
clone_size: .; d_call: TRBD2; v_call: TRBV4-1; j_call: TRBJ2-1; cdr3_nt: TGCGCCAGAGATTCTCGGACTAGCGGGGGGCCCGGGAGCTCCTACAATGAGCAGTTCTTC; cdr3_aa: CARDSRTSGGPGSSYNEQFF
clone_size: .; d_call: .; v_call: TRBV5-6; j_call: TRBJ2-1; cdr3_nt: TGTGCCAGCAGACTAGTTGCCCTCAATGAGCAGTTCTTC; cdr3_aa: CASRLVALNEQFF
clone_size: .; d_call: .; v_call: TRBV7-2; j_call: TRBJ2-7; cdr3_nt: TGTGCCAGCAGCTTAGGTAGGGGAGGGGGCTACGAGCAGTACTTC; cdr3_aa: CASSLGRGGGYEQYF
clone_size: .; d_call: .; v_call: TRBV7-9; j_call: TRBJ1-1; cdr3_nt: TGTGCCAGCAGCTTAGTGGGGGCCGAAGCTTTCTTT; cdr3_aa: CASSLVGAEAFF